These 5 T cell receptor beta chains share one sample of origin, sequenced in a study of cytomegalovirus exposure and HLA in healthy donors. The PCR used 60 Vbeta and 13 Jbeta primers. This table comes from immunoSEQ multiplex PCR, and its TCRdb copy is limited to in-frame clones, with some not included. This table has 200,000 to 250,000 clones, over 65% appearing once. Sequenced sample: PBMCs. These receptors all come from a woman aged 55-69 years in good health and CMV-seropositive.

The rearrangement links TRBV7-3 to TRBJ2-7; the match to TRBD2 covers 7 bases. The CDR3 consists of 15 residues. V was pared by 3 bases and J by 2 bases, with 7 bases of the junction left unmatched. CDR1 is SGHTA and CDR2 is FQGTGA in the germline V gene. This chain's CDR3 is CASSLGGGDPYEQYF. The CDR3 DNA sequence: TGTGCCAGCAGCTTGGGGGGAGGGGATCCCTACGAGCAGTACTTC.

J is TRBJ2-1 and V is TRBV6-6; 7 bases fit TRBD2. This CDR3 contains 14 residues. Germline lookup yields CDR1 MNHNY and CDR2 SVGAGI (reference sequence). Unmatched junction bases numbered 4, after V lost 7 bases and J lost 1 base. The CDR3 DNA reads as TGTGCCAGCACGACAGCGGGATCCTACAATGAGCAGTTCTTC. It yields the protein CASTTAGSYNEQFF.

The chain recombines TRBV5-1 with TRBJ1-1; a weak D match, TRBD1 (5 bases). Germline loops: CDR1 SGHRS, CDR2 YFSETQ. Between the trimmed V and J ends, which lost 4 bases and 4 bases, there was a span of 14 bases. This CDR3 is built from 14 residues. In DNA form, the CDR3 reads TGCGCCAGCAGCCCCCGGGAGGGACGCACTGAAGCTTTCTTT. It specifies CASSPREGRTEAFF.

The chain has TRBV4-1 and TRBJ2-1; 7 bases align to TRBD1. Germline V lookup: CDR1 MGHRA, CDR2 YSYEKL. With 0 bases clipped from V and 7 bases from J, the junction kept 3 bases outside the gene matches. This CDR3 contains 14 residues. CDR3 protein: CASSQDLQGNEQFF. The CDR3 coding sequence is TGCGCCAGCAGCCAAGATTTACAGGGGAATGAGCAGTTCTTC.

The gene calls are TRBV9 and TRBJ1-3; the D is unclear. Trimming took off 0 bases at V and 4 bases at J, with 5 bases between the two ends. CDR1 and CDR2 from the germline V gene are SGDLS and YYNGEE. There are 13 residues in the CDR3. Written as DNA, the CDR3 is TGTGCCAGCAGCGTAGGGCCGGGAAACACCATATATTTT. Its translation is CASSVGPGNTIYF.